These 25 T cell receptor beta chains were sequenced from one sample in a study of vaccination effects on CD4 cells after COVID-19. After expansion with viral peptide pools in the ViraFEST assay, antigen-specific CD4+ T cells were sequenced. Culture lasted about ten days before CD4+ T cell isolation. People in the vaccine group had not been infected with SARS-CoV-2 before, and their nucleocapsid antibodies were negative. Assay: immunoSEQ multiplex PCR; the TCRdb copy retains only in-frame clones and omits some. The sample carries about 21,000 clones, roughly two thirds recorded once. Their target antigens are unknown. This sample comprised CD4+ T cells from PBMCs cultured with HCoV-NL63 spike peptides, obtained before COVID-19 vaccination. Every receptor here comes from a human donor who received a COVID-19 vaccine.

This clone has just a few counts. The chain links TRBV6-6 to TRBJ2-7; 7 bases are a match to TRBD1. J gave up 5 bases and V 0 bases, and 4 bases lay outside the gene matches. The CDR3 sequence is 14 residues long. Germline CDR1 and CDR2: MNHNY and SVGAGI (reference sequence). In DNA form, the CDR3 reads TGTGCCAGCAGTTACTCCACAGGGGCTCACGAGCAGTACTTC. Protein product: CASSYSTGAHEQYF.

The chain links TRBV11-3 to TRBJ2-7, with 9 nucleotides matching TRBD1. Germline CDR1 SGHNT, CDR2 YENEEA. Losses at the gene ends were 0 bases for V and 4 bases for J; bases not matched to a gene: 7. This CDR3 contains 16 residues. CDR3 amino acids: CASSLETGQGTYEQYF. CDR3 coding DNA: TGTGCCAGCAGCTTAGAAACCGGACAGGGGACTTACGAGCAGTACTTC.

The CDR3 DNA reads TGTGCCACCAGCATCGGGACAGGGAACACTGAAGCTTTCTTT. This gives the protein CATSIGTGNTEAFF. The chain couples TRBV15 to TRBJ1-1; 8 nucleotides line up with TRBD1. This CDR3 contains 14 residues. V shed 4 bases and J 1 base; nucleotides not matched to a gene: 2. CDR1 LNHNV and CDR2 YYDKDF come from the germline V gene (reference sequence).

J is TRBJ1-1 and V is TRBV4-1; D unresolved. The CDR3 consists of 14 residues. Trimming took off 7 bases at V and 4 bases at J, with 16 bases between the two ends. Per germline, CDR1 MGHRA and CDR2 YSYEKL. The CDR3 nucleotides are TGCGCCAGCACCGAACGGGCAGTTGGCACTGAAGCTTTCTTT. Its protein is CASTERAVGTEAFF.

This chain links TRBV5-4 with TRBJ2-3, with D tentatively TRBD1 (6 bases). The CDR3 runs 13 residues. The V gene's germline CDR1 is SGHNT and CDR2 YYREEE (reference sequence). V lost 5 bases and J 1 base, leaving 8 bases between the germline ends. This CDR3 is CASRSGGTDTQYF. The CDR3 nucleotides are TGTGCCAGCAGGTCAGGGGGCACAGATACGCAGTATTTT.

The V and J genes are TRBV19 and TRBJ1-1; D gene uncertain. Trimming took 7 bases from V and 0 from J, leaving 9 bases between them. CDR1 and CDR2 (germline): LNHDA, SQIVND (reference sequence). The CDR3 covers 13 residues. The CDR3 DNA follows: TGTGCCAGTACAGAGTTATTGAACACTGAAGCTTTCTTT. Protein sequence: CASTELLNTEAFF.

This clone was observed a few times. V usage is TRBV6-5 and J usage is TRBJ1-1; possibly TRBD1 for D (6 bases). The CDR3 is 13 amino acids. V lost 11 bases, J lost 5 bases, and 18 bases lay in between. Germline V lookup: CDR1 MNHEY, CDR2 SVGAGI. In nucleotides, the CDR3 is TGTGCCTCACACCGGGGGCAGGAGACTGAAGCTTTCTTT. As protein: CASHRGQETEAFF.

This chain links TRBV7-2 with TRBJ2-6; no clear D gene. CDR1 is SGHTA and CDR2 is FQGNSA in the germline V gene. This CDR3 is 14 amino acids long. Trimming shortened V by 7 bases and J by 0 bases, and 7 bases separated the two germline ends. CDR3 in DNA: TGTGCCAGCAACCAGGACTCTGGGGCCAACGTCCTGACTTTC. The encoded protein is CASNQDSGANVLTF.

J is TRBJ1-1 and V is TRBV5-1; the D is unclear. The CDR3 spans 15 residues. The V and J ends lost 8 bases and 5 bases respectively, with 22 bases between them. Germline V gene sequence: CDR1 SGHRS, CDR2 YFSETQ. CDR3 sequence reads: CARGSPPTEVTEAFF. The DNA of the CDR3 is TGCGCCAGAGGGAGTCCTCCAACGGAGGTGACTGAAGCTTTCTTT.

This clone was observed a few times. In nucleotides, the CDR3 is TGCGCCAGCAGCCAGGCCATAGCCGACTACTACGAGCAGTACTTC. Protein product: CASSQAIADYYEQYF. This chain joins TRBV4-1 and TRBJ2-7; a possible D gene is TRBD2 (5 bases). This CDR3 has 15 amino acids. The germline V gene encodes CDR1 MGHRA and CDR2 YSYEKL. Trimming shortened V by 3 bases and J by 3 bases, and 15 bases separated the two germline ends.

This clone was found a few times. The V gene is TRBV18, the J gene TRBJ1-5; no firm D call. The V gene lost 3 bases and the J gene lost 0 bases, with 9 bases spanning the gap. The CDR3 contains 15 residues. Germline CDR1 KGHSH, CDR2 LQKENI. CDR3 bases: TGTGCCAGCTCACCGTCACCGACTAGCAATCAGCCCCAGCATTTT. It encodes CASSPSPTSNQPQHF.

The V and J genes are TRBV5-1 and TRBJ2-5, with TRBD2 matching 8 bases. V lost 0 bases to trimming and J lost 10 bases; unmatched junction nucleotides: 11. CDR3 size: 15 residues. Germline CDR1 and CDR2: SGHRS and YFSETQ. The chain's CDR3 is CASSLAAVAGLDQYF. The CDR3, as DNA: TGCGCCAGCAGCTTGGCCGCGGTAGCGGGACTCGACCAGTACTTC.

This chain links TRBV4-1 with TRBJ2-5; unclear D gene. Between the trimmed V and J ends, which lost 3 bases and 5 bases, there was a span of 7 bases. The germline V gene encodes CDR1 MGHRA and CDR2 YSYEKL. The CDR3 is 12 residues long. As DNA, the CDR3 is TGCGCCAGCAGCCACCCATACGAGACCCAGTACTTC. Amino acid sequence: CASSHPYETQYF.

The chain joins TRBV10-3 to TRBJ2-3; 10 bases are a match to TRBD1. The germline gives CDR1 ENHRY, CDR2 SYGVKD. V lost 6 bases and J lost 4; bases outside the gene matches: 4. The CDR3 has 14 residues. CDR3 protein: CAIRSGTGADTQYF. CDR3 bases: TGTGCCATCAGATCCGGGACAGGGGCAGATACGCAGTATTTT.

The genes are TRBV5-4 and TRBJ1-2; 10 nucleotides agree with TRBD1. The germline V gene has CDR1 SGHNT and CDR2 YYREEE (reference sequence). The ends lost 4 bases at V and 4 bases at J; junction bases unmatched: 7. The CDR3 contains 15 residues. CDR3 in amino acids: CASSLRTGGAYGYTF. The CDR3 DNA is TGTGCCAGCAGCCTTCGGACAGGGGGTGCCTATGGCTACACCTTC.

This clone was counted a single time. This chain connects TRBV7-2 to TRBJ1-5; tentative D call: TRBD1 (6 bases). This CDR3 contains 13 residues. V was cut by 6 bases and J by 6 bases, with 12 bases left in between. Per the germline V gene, CDR1 is SGHTA and CDR2 is FQGNSA. The CDR3 here is CASSMRGGQPQHF. CDR3 nucleotide sequence: TGTGCCAGCAGTATGAGGGGGGGTCAGCCCCAGCATTTT.

The rearrangement uses TRBV9 and TRBJ2-2; 7 bases are a match to TRBD2. J lost 5 bases, V lost 3 bases, and 4 bases had no gene match. The germline V gene has CDR1 SGDLS and CDR2 YYNGEE. The length of the CDR3 is 14 residues. The CDR3 coding sequence is TGTGCCAGCAGCGCCTTGGGAGGGACCGGGGAGCTGTTTTTT. Protein: CASSALGGTGELFF.

CDR3 sequence (DNA): TGTGCCACCAGCAGCAACCAGGGGGCACCCGGGGAGCTGTTTTTT. This codes for CATSSNQGAPGELFF. The chain couples TRBV15 to TRBJ2-2; TRBD1 aligns across 8 bases. Germline values: CDR1 LNHNV, CDR2 YYDKDF (reference sequence). Unmatched junction bases numbered 6, after V lost 3 bases and J lost 6 bases. CDR3 length: 15 residues. Together with reference TRBV15 and TRBJ2-2, the CDR3 gives the full variable domain: DAMVIQNPRYQVTQFGKPVTLSCSQTLNHNVMYWYQQKSSQAPKLLFHYYDKDFNNEADTPDNFQSRRPNTSFCFLDIRSPGLGDTAMYLCATSSNQGAPGELFFGEGSRLTVL.

This clone occurred a few times. The chain carries TRBV10-3 and TRBJ2-7; no reliable D call. Germline loops: CDR1 ENHRY, CDR2 SYGVKD. This CDR3 spans 13 amino acids. The ends were cut back, 3 bases at V and 3 bases at J, with 9 bases in the middle. The CDR3 sequence: CAISDPGFYEQYF. CDR3 nucleotides: TGTGCCATCAGTGACCCCGGTTTCTACGAGCAGTACTTC.

The chain links TRBV30 to TRBJ1-1; weak D call: TRBD1 (5 bases). This CDR3 comprises 12 residues. Trimming shortened V by 4 bases and J by 0 bases, and 6 bases separated the two germline ends. Germline lookup yields CDR1 GTSNPN and CDR2 SVGIG (reference sequence). The CDR3 sequence: CAWTGLNTEAFF. The CDR3 nucleotides are TGTGCCTGGACAGGGCTGAACACTGAAGCTTTCTTT.

The chain employs TRBV4-1 and TRBJ2-5, with 8 nucleotides matching TRBD1. Germline V gene sequence: CDR1 MGHRA, CDR2 YSYEKL. The CDR3 spans 15 residues. V shed 6 bases, J shed 1 base, and the junction held 7 bases outside the gene matches. CDR3 sequence (DNA): TGCGCCAGCAGGCGGACAGGGTTGGTCCAAGAGACCCAGTACTTC. The encoded protein is CASRRTGLVQETQYF.

CDR3 region: CASSKDRDETQYF. The CDR3 DNA sequence: TGTGCCAGCAGTAAAGACAGGGACGAGACCCAGTACTTC. The chain carries TRBV2 and TRBJ2-5, with 7 bases lining up with TRBD1. Germline trimming cut 5 bases from V and 5 bases from J; bases unmatched to any gene: 5. CDR3 length: 13 amino acids. From germline, CDR1 is SNHLY and CDR2 FYNNEI.

The chain recombines TRBV5-5 with TRBJ1-5; TRBD1 aligns across 7 bases. Germline-derived CDR1 and CDR2 are SGHKS and YYEKEE (reference sequence). V dropped 4 bases and J dropped 0; count of bases not matched to a gene: 13. The CDR3 is made up of 18 amino acids. CDR3 loop: CASSLLPRDRHSNQPQHF. In DNA, the CDR3 is TGTGCCAGCAGCCTTCTGCCTCGGGACAGACATAGCAATCAGCCCCAGCATTTT.

V usage is TRBV7-2 and J usage is TRBJ2-1; D is possibly TRBD2 (5 bases). The ends were cut back, 5 bases at V and 1 base at J, with 9 bases in the middle. Germline V gene lookup returns CDR1 SGHTA and CDR2 FQGNSA. The length of the CDR3 is 14 residues. The CDR3 DNA reads TGTGCCAGCAGCCCGGGATTATCCTACAATGAGCAGTTCTTC. Protein product: CASSPGLSYNEQFF. Full variable domain (rest looked up from reference TRBV7-2 and TRBJ2-1): GAGVSQSPSNKVTEKGKDVELRCDPISGHTALYWYRQSLGQGLEFLIYFQGNSAPDKSGLPSDRFSAERTGGSVSTLTIQRTQQEDSAVYLCASSPGLSYNEQFFGPGTRLTVL.

The V gene is TRBV9, the J gene TRBJ1-1; D may be TRBD1 (5 bases). V dropped 4 bases and J dropped 4 bases, with 11 bases sitting between them. Germline V lookup: CDR1 SGDLS, CDR2 YYNGEE. CDR3 length equals 13 residues. The CDR3: CASSRGDGTEAFF. Written as DNA, the CDR3 is TGTGCCAGCAGCAGAGGGGATGGCACTGAAGCTTTCTTT.